This T cell receptor beta chain stems from a study of human T cells and chemical hapten exposure (dated by TCRdb to the early 2020s). Background for the entire study: For sensitization, 2% DPC in acetone was applied to an approximately 2 cm by approximately 2 cm area of upper inner arm skin. Throughout the roughly 24-week study period, patients were also given weekly therapeutic DPC doses on the scalp. Patch tests used Finn chambers with 0.01% DPC on the upper back, scored after 6 days by International Contact Dermatitis Research Group standards. Alopecia areata with under or over 50% scalp involvement, alopecia totalis and alopecia universalis were represented in the patient cohort, which was mostly female. Libraries were pooled for sequencing, and variation in per-sample TCR yields was attributed mainly to small differences in library volumes within the pool. The study tracked peripheral blood TCR repertoire changes in vivo during primary and secondary sensitization to the hapten diphenylcyclopropenone (DPC) in alopecia patients. Blood was sampled from patients pre-sensitization (week 0) and at 2, 6 and about 24 weeks after DPC sensitization. Blood for TCR sequencing was provided by twenty-nine alopecia patients at one to four time points (pre-sensitization, 2, 6 and 24 weeks).

The time point tag for this specimen amounts to: pre-sensitization, week 0. In light of the paper, this sample's treatment or condition label describes: therapeutic diphenylcyclopropenone sensitization with weekly scalp DPC. At each patch-test visit, blood was drawn before the patch test was applied. To be eligible, patients had to be aged 18 to 70, diagnosed with alopecia and judged suitable for DPC therapy, while pregnant patients were excluded. Unfractionated whole blood was collected in Tempus Blood RNA tubes, and total RNA was extracted from that blood. In the germline V gene, CDR1 corresponds to MNHEY and CDR2 to SVGEGT. After removal of 4 bases from V and 0 bases from J, the junction retains 7 bases not matched to a gene. The CDR3 holds 18 amino acids from the cysteine to the phenylalanine. The entry retains the CDR3 DNA only, 54 bases that are in frame from base 1. Results the study describes overall, beyond this receptor: Repeated subsampling changed both the strength of the expansion versus patch-test correlation and the threshold at which that correlation became significant. Because every patient had alopecia, a presumed autoimmune disease, the patients' immune response might differ from that of healthy individuals. The number of TCRs above 1 in 1000 frequency did not change with DPC sensitization; there was no evidence of global repertoire structure alterations. Significantly more large CDR3 similarity clusters were formed by expanded TCRs than by pre-sensitization or healthy control sets, consistent with antigen-driven responses. Patch test score correlated positively with the number of PT1 expanded TCRs, reaching significance at thresholds 8, 16 and 32 but not at 4.

With regard to this clonotype: No antigen is known for it. Per-nucleotide qualities are absent, and no much larger clonotype sits a single base away.

Library preparation was by RACE. The run used a NextSeq 500. During library preparation, unique molecular identifiers were attached to individual cDNA molecules so that TCRs could be counted in a quantitative, reproducible way. From each blood RNA sample, both TCR alpha and TCR beta chains were sequenced. In the original analysis: A median of roughly 98,000 TCRs per sample was observed, with a range of about 20,000 to 700,000. V, J and CDR3 annotation of the TCR reads was carried out using the Decombinator software suite. Every sample was subsampled to the same number of TCRs (28,000) for the PS versus PT1 abundance plots. TCRs were defined as expanded if absent before sensitization and observed at least eight times at the 2-week time point. The public reads were reanalyzed by TCRdb: fastp trimming at Q25, MiXCR alignment, in-frame beta chains only. Every distinct CDR3 protein forms one entry, paired with its most common genes and DNA. For this entry, the V and J calls and clone size follow TCRdb and not the study's own pipeline. This sample is represented by a few hundred thousand distinct CDR3 sequences; over 5% of them were singletons. The top ten constitute around 8% of the sample.

This receptor was obtained from a woman aged 18-29 years with alopecia areata. Some clones in this sample may be carry-over from other donors' samples. The sample in question was whole blood, obtained in connection with sensitization to the hapten diphenylcyclopropenone (DPC). The chain links TRBV6-2 or TRBV6-3 with TRBJ2-4, with 12 bases aligning to TRBD2. The DNA sequence reads TGTGCCAGCAGTTTGGGACTAGCGGGTTCCCCAGCCAAAAACATTCAGTACTTC. The translation is CASSLGLAGSPAKNIQYF.